This T cell receptor beta chain was sequenced for a study of T-cell memory formation after mild COVID-19. Study-level points and caveats: Later expanders leaned CD4+, whereas clones that contracted between day 15 and 85 were balanced CD4/CD8. Chiefly within CM and EM were the contracting CD4+ clones; CD8+ ones were within EMRA.

Germline assignment: CDR1 LGHNA and CDR2 YSLEER. This CDR3 region has 15 residues. Trimming cost V 0 bases and J 2 bases, with 11 bases left between them. TCRdb re-called the 5' RACE reads with MiXCR, one entry per CDR3 protein. Of about 90,000 distinct CDR3 sequences in the sample, less than 15% were seen once. With regard to this clonotype: Its specificity is not known.

Sequencing used PBMCs or a T cell subset sorted from them (not recorded which). The TCR originated in an adult woman who had mild COVID-19 (a few samples of this study predate the infection). Cell type and time point are not known. The V call is TRBV4-3, the J call TRBJ2-7; TRBD1 might be the D (6 bases). The CDR3 sequence is CASSQDARGPYEQYF. CDR3 nucleotides: TGCGCCAGCAGCCAAGATGCCAGGGGCCCCTACGAGCAGTACTTC.